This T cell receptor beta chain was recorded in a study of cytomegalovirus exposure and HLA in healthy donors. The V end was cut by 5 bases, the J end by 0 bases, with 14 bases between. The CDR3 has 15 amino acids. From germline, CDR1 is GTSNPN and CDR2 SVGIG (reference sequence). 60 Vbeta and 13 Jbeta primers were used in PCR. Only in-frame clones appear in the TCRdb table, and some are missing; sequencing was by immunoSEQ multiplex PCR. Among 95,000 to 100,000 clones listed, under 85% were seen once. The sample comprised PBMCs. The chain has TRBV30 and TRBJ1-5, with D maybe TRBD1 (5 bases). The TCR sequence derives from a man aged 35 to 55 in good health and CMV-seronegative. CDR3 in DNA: TGTGCCTGGGGTGCCGGACACTATAGCAATCAGCCCCAGCATTTT. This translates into CAWGAGHYSNQPQHF.